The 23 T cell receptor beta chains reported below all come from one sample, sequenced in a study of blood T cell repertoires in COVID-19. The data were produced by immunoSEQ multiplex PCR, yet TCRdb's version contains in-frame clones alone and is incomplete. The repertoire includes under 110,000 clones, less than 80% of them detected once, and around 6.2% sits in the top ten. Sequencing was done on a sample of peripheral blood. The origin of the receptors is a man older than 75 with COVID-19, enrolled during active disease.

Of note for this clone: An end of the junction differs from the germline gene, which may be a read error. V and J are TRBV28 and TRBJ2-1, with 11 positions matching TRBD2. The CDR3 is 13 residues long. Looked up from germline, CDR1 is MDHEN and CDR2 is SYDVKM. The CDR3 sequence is CASRDGTSGAWVF. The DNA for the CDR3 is TGTGCCAGCAGGGACGGGACTAGCGGTGCCTGGGTCTTC.

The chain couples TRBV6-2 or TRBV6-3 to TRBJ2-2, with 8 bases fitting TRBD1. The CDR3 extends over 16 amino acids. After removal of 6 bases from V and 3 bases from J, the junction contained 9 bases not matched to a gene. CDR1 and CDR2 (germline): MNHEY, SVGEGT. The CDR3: CASRPRQGFYTGELFF. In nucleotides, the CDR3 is TGTGCCAGCAGGCCTAGACAGGGGTTTTACACCGGGGAGCTGTTTTTT.

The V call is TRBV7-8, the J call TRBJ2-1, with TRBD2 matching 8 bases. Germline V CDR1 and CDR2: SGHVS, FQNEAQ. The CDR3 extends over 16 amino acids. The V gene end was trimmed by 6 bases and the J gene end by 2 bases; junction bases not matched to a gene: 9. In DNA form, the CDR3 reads TGTGCCAGCAGACGGGGGGGCGGGAGCACCTACAATGAGCAGTTCTTC. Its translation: CASRRGGGSTYNEQFF.

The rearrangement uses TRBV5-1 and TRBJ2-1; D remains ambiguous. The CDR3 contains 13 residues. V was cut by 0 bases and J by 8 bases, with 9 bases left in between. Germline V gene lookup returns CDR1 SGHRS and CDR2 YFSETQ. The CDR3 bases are TGCGCCAGCAGCTTGGGTCCCACGGATGAGCAGTTCTTC. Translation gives CASSLGPTDEQFF. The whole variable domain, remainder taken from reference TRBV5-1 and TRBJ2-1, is KAGVTQTPRYLIKTRGQQVTLSCSPISGHRSVSWYQQTPGQGLQFLFEYFSETQRNKGNFPGRFSGRQFSNSRSEMNVSTLELGDSALYLCASSLGPTDEQFFGPGTRLTVL.

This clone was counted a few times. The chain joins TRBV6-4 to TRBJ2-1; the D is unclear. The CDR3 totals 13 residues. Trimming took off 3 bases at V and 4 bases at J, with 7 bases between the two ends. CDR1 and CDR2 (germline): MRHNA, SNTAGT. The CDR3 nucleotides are TGTGCCAGCAGTGAACGACTGTACAATGAGCAGTTCTTC. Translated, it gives CASSERLYNEQFF.

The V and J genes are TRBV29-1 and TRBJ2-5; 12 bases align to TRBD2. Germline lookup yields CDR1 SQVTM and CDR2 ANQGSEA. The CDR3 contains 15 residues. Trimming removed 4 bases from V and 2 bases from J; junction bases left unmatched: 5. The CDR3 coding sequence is TGCAGCGTTGCACCTGGACTAGCGGGACAAGAGACCCAGTACTTC. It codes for CSVAPGLAGQETQYF.

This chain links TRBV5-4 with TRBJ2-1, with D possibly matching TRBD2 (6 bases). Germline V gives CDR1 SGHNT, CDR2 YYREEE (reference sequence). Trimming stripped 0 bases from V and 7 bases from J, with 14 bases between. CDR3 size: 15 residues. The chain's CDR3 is CASSLDWEVRNEQFF. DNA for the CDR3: TGTGCCAGCAGCTTGGACTGGGAGGTTAGGAATGAGCAGTTCTTC.

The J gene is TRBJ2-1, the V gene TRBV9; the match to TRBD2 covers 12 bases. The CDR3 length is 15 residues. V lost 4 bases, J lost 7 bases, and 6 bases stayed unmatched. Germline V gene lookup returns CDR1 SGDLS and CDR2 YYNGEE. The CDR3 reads CASSPTSGSRNEQFF. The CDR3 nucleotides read TGTGCCAGCAGCCCGACTAGCGGGAGTAGGAATGAGCAGTTCTTC.

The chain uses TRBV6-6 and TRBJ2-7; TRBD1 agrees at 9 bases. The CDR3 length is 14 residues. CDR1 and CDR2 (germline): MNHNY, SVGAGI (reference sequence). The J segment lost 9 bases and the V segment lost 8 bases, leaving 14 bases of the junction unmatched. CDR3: CASGITGQGMGQYF. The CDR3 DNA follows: TGTGCCAGCGGAATAACGGGACAGGGTATGGGGCAGTACTTC.

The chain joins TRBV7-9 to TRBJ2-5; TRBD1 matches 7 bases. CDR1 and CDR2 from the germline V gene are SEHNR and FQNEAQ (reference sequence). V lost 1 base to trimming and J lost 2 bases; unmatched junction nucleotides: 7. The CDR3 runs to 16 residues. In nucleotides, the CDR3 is TGTGCCAGCAGCTTAGAAGGGTGGGACAGTCAAGAGACCCAGTACTTC. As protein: CASSLEGWDSQETQYF.

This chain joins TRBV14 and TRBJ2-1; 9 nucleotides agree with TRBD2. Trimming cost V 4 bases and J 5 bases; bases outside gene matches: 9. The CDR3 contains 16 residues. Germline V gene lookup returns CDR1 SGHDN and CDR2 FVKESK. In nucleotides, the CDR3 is TGTGCCAGCAGCCCTCTAGCGGGGAGTGGGGACAATGAGCAGTTCTTC. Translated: CASSPLAGSGDNEQFF.

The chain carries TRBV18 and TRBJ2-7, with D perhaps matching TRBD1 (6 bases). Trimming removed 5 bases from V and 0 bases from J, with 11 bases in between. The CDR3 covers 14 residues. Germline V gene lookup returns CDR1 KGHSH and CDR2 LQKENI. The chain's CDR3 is CASSKTGSSYEQYF. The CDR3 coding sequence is TGTGCCAGCTCAAAGACAGGATCCTCCTACGAGCAGTACTTC.

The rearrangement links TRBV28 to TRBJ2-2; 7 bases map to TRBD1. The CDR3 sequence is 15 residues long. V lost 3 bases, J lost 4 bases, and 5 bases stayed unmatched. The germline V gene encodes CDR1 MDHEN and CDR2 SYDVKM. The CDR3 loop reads CASSFLAGGTGELFF. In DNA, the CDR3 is TGTGCCAGCAGTTTCCTAGCAGGGGGCACCGGGGAGCTGTTTTTT.

This CDR3 reads CASRRQGSGNEQFF. CDR3 sequence (DNA): TGTGCCAGCAGGAGGCAGGGTAGTGGCAATGAGCAGTTCTTC. The V call is TRBV6-5, the J call TRBJ2-1; possible D gene TRBD1, 5 bases. Germline V gives CDR1 MNHEY, CDR2 SVGAGI. This CDR3 contains 14 residues. Trimming cost V 6 bases and J 6 bases, with 15 bases left between them.

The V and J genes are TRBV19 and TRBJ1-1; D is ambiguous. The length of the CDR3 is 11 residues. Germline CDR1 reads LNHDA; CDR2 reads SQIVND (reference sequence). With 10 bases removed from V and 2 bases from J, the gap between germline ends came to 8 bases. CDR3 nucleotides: TGTGCCATCAAACACAACACTGAAGCTTTCTTT. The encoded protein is CAIKHNTEAFF.

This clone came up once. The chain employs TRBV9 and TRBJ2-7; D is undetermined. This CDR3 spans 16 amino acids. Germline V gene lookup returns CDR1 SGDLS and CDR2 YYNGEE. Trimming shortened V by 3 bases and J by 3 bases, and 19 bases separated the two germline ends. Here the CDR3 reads CASSAGSVPRFYEQYF. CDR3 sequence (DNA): TGTGCCAGCAGCGCCGGCTCCGTCCCCAGGTTCTACGAGCAGTACTTC.

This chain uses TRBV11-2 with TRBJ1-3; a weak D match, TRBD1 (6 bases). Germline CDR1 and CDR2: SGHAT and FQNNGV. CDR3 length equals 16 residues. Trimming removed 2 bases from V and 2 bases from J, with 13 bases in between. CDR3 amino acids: CASSLLQGNAGNTIYF. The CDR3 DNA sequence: TGTGCCAGCAGCTTATTACAGGGTAACGCTGGAAACACCATATATTTT. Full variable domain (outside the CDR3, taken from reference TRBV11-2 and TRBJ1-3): EAGVAQSPRYKIIEKRQSVAFWCNPISGHATLYWYQQILGQGPKLLIQFQNNGVVDDSQLPKDRFSAERLKGVDSTLKIQPAKLEDSAVYLCASSLLQGNAGNTIYFGEGSWLTVV.

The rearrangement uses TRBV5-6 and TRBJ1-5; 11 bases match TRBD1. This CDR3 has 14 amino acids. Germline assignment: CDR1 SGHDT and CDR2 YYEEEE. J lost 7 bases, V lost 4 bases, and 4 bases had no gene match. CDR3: CASSQGQGGQPQHF. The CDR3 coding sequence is TGTGCCAGCAGCCAGGGACAGGGGGGCCAGCCCCAGCATTTT. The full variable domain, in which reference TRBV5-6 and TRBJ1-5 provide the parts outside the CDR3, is DAGVTQSPTHLIKTRGQQVTLRCSPKSGHDTVSWYQQALGQGPQFIFQYYEEEERQRGNFPDRFSGHQFPNYSSELNVNALLLGDSALYLCASSQGQGGQPQHFGDGTRLSIL.

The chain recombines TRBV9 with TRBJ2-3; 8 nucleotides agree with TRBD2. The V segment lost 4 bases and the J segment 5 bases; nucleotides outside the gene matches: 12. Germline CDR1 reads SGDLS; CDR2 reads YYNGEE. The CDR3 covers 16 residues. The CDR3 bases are TGTGCCAGCAGCCCCTCACTAGCGGCTCCGAGAGATACGCAGTATTTT. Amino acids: CASSPSLAAPRDTQYF.

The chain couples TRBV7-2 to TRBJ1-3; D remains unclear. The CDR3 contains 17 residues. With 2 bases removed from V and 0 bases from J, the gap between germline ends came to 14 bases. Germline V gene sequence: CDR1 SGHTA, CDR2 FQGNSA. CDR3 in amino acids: CASSLWAESYSGNTIYF. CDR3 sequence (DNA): TGTGCCAGCAGCTTATGGGCAGAATCCTACTCTGGAAACACCATATATTTT.

The CDR3 sequence is CASSLAAALQTQYF. The DNA of the CDR3 is TGTGCCAGCAGCTTAGCGGCTGCCCTCCAGACCCAGTACTTC. V and J are TRBV7-9 and TRBJ2-5; D not certain. This CDR3 is built from 14 residues. Germline assignment: CDR1 SEHNR and CDR2 FQNEAQ (reference sequence). V was clipped by 0 bases and J by 6 bases, with 11 bases between them. Full variable domain (outside the CDR3, taken from reference TRBV7-9 and TRBJ2-5): DTGVSQNPRHKITKRGQNVTFRCDPISEHNRLYWYRQTLGQGPEFLTYFQNEAQLEKSRLLSDRFSAERPKGSFSTLEIQRTEQGDSAMYLCASSLAAALQTQYFGPGTRLLVL.

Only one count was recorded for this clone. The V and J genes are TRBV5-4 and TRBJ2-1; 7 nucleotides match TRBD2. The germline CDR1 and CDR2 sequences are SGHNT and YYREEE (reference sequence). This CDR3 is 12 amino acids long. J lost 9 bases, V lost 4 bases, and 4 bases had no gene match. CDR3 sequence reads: CASSLTSREQFF. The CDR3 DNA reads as TGTGCCAGCAGCCTGACTAGCCGTGAGCAGTTCTTC.

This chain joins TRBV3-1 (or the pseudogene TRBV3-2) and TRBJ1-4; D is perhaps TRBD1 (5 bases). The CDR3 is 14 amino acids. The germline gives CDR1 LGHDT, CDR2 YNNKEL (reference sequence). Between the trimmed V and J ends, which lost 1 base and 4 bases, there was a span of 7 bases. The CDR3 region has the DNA TGTGCCAGCAGCCAAGGGGACTTTAATGAAAAACTGTTTTTT. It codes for CASSQGDFNEKLFF.